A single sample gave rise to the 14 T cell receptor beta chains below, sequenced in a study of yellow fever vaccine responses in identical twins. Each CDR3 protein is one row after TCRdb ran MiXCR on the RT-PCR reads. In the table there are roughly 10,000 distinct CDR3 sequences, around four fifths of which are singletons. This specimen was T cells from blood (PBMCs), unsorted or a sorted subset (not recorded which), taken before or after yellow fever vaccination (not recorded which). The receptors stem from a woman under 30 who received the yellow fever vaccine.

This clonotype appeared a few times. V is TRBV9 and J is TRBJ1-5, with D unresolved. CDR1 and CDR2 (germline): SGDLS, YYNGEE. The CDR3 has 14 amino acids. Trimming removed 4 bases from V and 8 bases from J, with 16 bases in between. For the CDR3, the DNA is TGTGCCAGCAGCCAAACCGCGGTCGGTGAGCCCCAGCATTTT. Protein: CASSQTAVGEPQHF.

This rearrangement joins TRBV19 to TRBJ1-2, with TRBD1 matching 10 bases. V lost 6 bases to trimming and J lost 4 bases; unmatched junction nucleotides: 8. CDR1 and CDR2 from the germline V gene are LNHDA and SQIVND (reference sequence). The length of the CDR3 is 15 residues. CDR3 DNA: TGTGCCAGTAGAATCCGCCGGGACAGGGGCTATGGCTACACCTTC. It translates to CASRIRRDRGYGYTF.

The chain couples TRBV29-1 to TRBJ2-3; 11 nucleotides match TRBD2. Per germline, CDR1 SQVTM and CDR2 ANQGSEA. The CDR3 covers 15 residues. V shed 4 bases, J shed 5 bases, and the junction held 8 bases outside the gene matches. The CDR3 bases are TGCAGCGTTGTGGGACTAGCGGCCGTGGAAGATACGCAGTATTTT. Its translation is CSVVGLAAVEDTQYF.

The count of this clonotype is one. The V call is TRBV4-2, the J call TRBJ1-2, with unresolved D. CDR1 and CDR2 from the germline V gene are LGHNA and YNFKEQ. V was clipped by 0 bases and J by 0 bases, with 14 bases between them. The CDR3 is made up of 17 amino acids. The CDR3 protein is CASSQEKLGPPNYGYTF. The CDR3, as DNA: TGTGCCAGCAGCCAAGAGAAGTTGGGCCCGCCTAACTATGGCTACACCTTC.

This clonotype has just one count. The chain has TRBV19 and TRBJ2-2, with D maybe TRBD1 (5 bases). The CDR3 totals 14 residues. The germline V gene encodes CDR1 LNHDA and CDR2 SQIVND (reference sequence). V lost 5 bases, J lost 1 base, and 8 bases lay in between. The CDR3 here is CASSHRRNTGELFF. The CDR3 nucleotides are TGTGCCAGTAGTCACAGGCGGAACACCGGGGAGCTGTTTTTT. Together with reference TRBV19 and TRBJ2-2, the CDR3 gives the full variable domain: DGGITQSPKYLFRKEGQNVTLSCEQNLNHDAMYWYRQDPGQGLRLIYYSQIVNDFQKGDIAEGYSVSREKKESFPLTVTSAQKNPTAFYLCASSHRRNTGELFFGEGSRLTVL.

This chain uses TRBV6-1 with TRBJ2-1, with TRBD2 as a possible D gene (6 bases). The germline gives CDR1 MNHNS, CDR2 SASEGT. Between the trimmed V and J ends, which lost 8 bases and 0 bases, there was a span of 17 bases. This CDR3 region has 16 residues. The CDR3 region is CASGDLGGSSYNEQFF. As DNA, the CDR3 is TGTGCCAGCGGGGACCTCGGGGGAAGCTCCTACAATGAGCAGTTCTTC.

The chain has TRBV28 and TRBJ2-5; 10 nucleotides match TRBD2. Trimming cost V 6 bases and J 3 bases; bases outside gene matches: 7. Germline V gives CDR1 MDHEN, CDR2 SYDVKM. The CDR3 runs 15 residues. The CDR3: CASRTSGTSEETQYF. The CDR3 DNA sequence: TGTGCCAGCAGAACTTCCGGGACTAGCGAAGAGACCCAGTACTTC.

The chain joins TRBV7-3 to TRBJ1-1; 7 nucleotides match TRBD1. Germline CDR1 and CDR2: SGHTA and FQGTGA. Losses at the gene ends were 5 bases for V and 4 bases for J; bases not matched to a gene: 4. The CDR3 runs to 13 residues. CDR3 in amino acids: CASSTYRGTEAFF. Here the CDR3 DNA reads TGTGCCAGCAGCACATACAGGGGCACTGAAGCTTTCTTT.

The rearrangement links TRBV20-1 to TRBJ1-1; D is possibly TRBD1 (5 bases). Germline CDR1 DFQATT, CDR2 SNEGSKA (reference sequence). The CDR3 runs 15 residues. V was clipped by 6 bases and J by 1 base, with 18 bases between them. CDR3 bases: TGCAGTGCCAGTGGGGCAGGTCGGTCGAACACTGAAGCTTTCTTT. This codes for CSASGAGRSNTEAFF.

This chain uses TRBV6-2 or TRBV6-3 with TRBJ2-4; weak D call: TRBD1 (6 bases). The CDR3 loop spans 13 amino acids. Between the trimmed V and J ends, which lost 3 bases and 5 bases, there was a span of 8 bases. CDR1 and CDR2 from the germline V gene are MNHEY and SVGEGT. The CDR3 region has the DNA TGTGCCAGCAGTTATAACAGGGAAAACATTCAGTACTTC. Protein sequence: CASSYNRENIQYF.

The CDR3 coding sequence is TGTGCCAGCTCACCATTGGGGACAGGGGCGAACACTGAAGCTTTCTTT. Its protein product is CASSPLGTGANTEAFF. The rearrangement joins TRBV18 to TRBJ1-1, with 10 bases identical to TRBD1. This CDR3 has 16 residues. Germline V lookup: CDR1 KGHSH, CDR2 LQKENI. Trimming removed 2 bases from V and 1 base from J; junction bases left unmatched: 4. Filled out from reference TRBV18 and TRBJ1-1, the complete variable domain reads NAGVMQNPRHLVRRRGQEARLRCSPMKGHSHVYWYRQLPEEGLKFMVYLQKENIIDESGMPKERFSAEFPKEGPSILRIQQVVRGDSAAYFCASSPLGTGANTEAFFGQGTRLTVV.

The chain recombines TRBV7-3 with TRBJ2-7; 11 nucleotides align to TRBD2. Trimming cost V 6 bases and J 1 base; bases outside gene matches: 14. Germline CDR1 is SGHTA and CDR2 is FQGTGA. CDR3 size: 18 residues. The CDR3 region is CASSSTPRTSGLSYEQYF. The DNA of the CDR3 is TGTGCCAGCAGTTCTACTCCTCGGACTAGCGGGCTGTCCTACGAGCAGTACTTC.

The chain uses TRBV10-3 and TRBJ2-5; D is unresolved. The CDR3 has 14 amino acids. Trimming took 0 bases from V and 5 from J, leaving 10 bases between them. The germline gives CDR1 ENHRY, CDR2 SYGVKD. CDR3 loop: CAISESKGTETQYF. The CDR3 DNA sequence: TGTGCCATCAGTGAGTCGAAAGGAACGGAGACCCAGTACTTC.

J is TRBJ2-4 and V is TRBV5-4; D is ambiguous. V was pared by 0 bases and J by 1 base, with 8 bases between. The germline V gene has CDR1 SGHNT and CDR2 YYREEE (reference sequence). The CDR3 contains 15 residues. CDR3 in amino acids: CASSLGTTAKNIQYF. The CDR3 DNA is TGTGCCAGCAGCTTGGGGACGACGGCCAAAAACATTCAGTACTTC.